This T cell receptor beta chain was documented in a study of blood T cell repertoires in COVID-19. Study background: In each case, the material was cDNA or gDNA derived from T cells, B-cell-depleted T cells, or PBMCs.

In germline, CDR1 is SGHRS, CDR2 YFSETQ. The CDR3 is made up of 13 amino acids. J gave up 6 bases and V 5 bases, and 4 bases lay outside the gene matches. Per the study methods: Reference gene primers were amplified, and this amplification served to estimate nucleated cell counts. Method: immunoSEQ multiplex PCR; TCRdb's copy keeps in-frame clones and lacks some. That table is the source of V, J and clone size, and D and trimming were worked out from the DNA. The repertoire holds about 110,000 clones, with around four fifths as singletons. The rearrangement links TRBV5-1 to TRBJ1-4, with 7 bases matching TRBD1. This receptor was obtained from a woman in her seventies with acute or convalescent COVID-19. Sequenced: peripheral blood. DNA for the CDR3: TGCGCCAGCAGGGAGGGGGCTGATGAAAAACTGTTTTTT. Translated: CASREGADEKLFF.